The 14 T cell receptor beta chains below come from one sample, sequenced in a study of blood T cell repertoires in COVID-19. Sequencing was performed with immunoSEQ multiplex PCR; in TCRdb, only in-frame clones are kept and a portion is missing. The sample contains some 25,000 clones, around four fifths of which appear only once. The source material was peripheral blood. These receptors all come from a woman in her 70s with COVID-19, enrolled during active disease.

The rearrangement uses TRBV6-2 or TRBV6-3 and TRBJ1-1; maybe TRBD1 (6 bases). Germline V gene lookup returns CDR1 MNHEY and CDR2 SVGEGT. The CDR3 spans 14 residues. Trimming took off 6 bases at V and 1 base at J, with 12 bases between the two ends. As DNA, the CDR3 is TGTGCCAGCAGCCCGGGACAAAAGAACACTGAAGCTTTCTTT. As protein: CASSPGQKNTEAFF.

The chain joins TRBV5-1 to TRBJ2-1; D might be TRBD2 (6 bases). CDR1 is SGHRS and CDR2 is YFSETQ in the germline V gene. This CDR3 has 13 residues. The germline V and J ends were trimmed by 8 bases and 9 bases, with 18 bases remaining between them. CDR3 nucleotide sequence: TGCGCCAGTGGACTACGGTCTAGATCTGAGCAGTTCTTC. Translated: CASGLRSRSEQFF.

The gene calls are TRBV5-6 and TRBJ1-1; TRBD1 agrees at 12 bases. With V trimmed by 4 bases and J by 10 bases, 14 bases remained unmatched. The V gene's germline CDR1 is SGHDT and CDR2 YYEEEE. The CDR3 runs to 16 residues. The CDR3, as DNA: TGTGCCAGCAGCCTGGGGGCGGGACAGGGGGCGGTTGGAGCTTTCTTT. It specifies CASSLGAGQGAVGAFF. The variable domain in full, with the rest retrieved from reference TRBV5-6 and TRBJ1-1, is DAGVTQSPTHLIKTRGQQVTLRCSPKSGHDTVSWYQQALGQGPQFIFQYYEEEERQRGNFPDRFSGHQFPNYSSELNVNALLLGDSALYLCASSLGAGQGAVGAFFGQGTRLTVV.

The genes are TRBV3-1 (or the pseudogene TRBV3-2) and TRBJ2-1; 9 bases match TRBD2. J lost 0 bases, V lost 1 base, and 19 bases had no gene match. CDR3 length equals 22 residues. Germline CDR1 is LGHDT and CDR2 is YNNKEL (reference sequence). The CDR3 nucleotides are TGTGCCAGCAGCCAAGGCTTTTCGCGACTAGCGGTACTCCGAAGCTCCTACAATGAGCAGTTCTTC. Residues: CASSQGFSRLAVLRSSYNEQFF.

The table lists this clone with a few counts. The V call is TRBV7-9, the J call TRBJ2-2; D remains ambiguous. V was clipped by 7 bases and J by 5 bases, with 5 bases between them. The germline CDR1 and CDR2 sequences are SEHNR and FQNEAQ (reference sequence). The length of the CDR3 is 11 residues. The CDR3 DNA is TGTGCCAGCACCGTAACCGGGGAGCTGTTTTTT. Its translation: CASTVTGELFF.

The chain carries TRBV6-5 and TRBJ1-2; the D is unclear. Trimming took 8 bases from V and 2 from J, leaving 12 bases between them. CDR3 length: 13 residues. Germline assignment: CDR1 MNHEY and CDR2 SVGAGI. The CDR3 protein is CASLGQLNYGYTF. CDR3 DNA: TGTGCCAGCTTGGGCCAGTTAAACTATGGCTACACCTTC.

The table lists this clone with a few counts. DNA for the CDR3: TGTGCCAGCAGGGACAGGGCGTATAGCAATCAGCCCCAGCATTTT. Protein product: CASRDRAYSNQPQHF. The chain links TRBV2 to TRBJ1-5; 8 bases match TRBD1. This CDR3 has 15 residues. Per the germline V gene, CDR1 is SNHLY and CDR2 is FYNNEI. J gave up 0 bases and V 6 bases, and 4 bases lay outside the gene matches.

The chain recombines TRBV4-2 with TRBJ1-1; D uncertain. Trimming shortened V by 4 bases and J by 1 base, and 16 bases separated the two germline ends. The CDR3 totals 16 residues. CDR1 is LGHNA and CDR2 is YNFKEQ in the germline V gene. CDR3 amino acids: CASSPAGWVGNTEAFF. The CDR3 bases are TGTGCCAGCAGCCCTGCCGGGTGGGTTGGGAACACTGAAGCTTTCTTT.

J is TRBJ1-1 and V is TRBV3-1 (or the pseudogene TRBV3-2); 10 nucleotides line up with TRBD1. J gave up 4 bases and V 2 bases, and 13 bases lay outside the gene matches. The CDR3 loop spans 18 amino acids. Germline V CDR1 and CDR2: LGHDT, YNNKEL (reference sequence). The CDR3 DNA is TGTGCCAGCAGCCAATTGACAGGGGGCATGGAGGAGGTCACTGAAGCTTTCTTT. Translated: CASSQLTGGMEEVTEAFF.

The CDR3 loop is CASSDLGGGAGNQPQHF. CDR3 DNA sequence: TGTGCCAGCTCGGATCTCGGGGGGGGCGCAGGCAATCAGCCCCAGCATTTT. V and J are TRBV18 and TRBJ1-5; the D gene is possibly TRBD1 (6 bases). Trimming left V 6 bases short and J 2 bases short, with 20 bases between. The CDR3 totals 17 residues. The germline gives CDR1 KGHSH, CDR2 LQKENI.

This clone has a single count. This sequence joins TRBV11-2 and TRBJ1-1; 8 bases are a match to TRBD1. CDR3 length equals 14 residues. Trimming at V came to 6 bases and at J to 2 bases, leaving 5 bases not matched to a gene. Per germline, CDR1 SGHAT and CDR2 FQNNGV. The CDR3 loop reads CASRRTGSNTEAFF. CDR3 coding DNA: TGTGCCAGCAGGCGGACAGGGTCCAACACTGAAGCTTTCTTT.

V usage is TRBV7-2 and J usage is TRBJ2-2; D is perhaps TRBD1 (5 bases). Germline values: CDR1 SGHTA, CDR2 FQGNSA. This CDR3 region has 15 residues. Trimming cost V 0 bases and J 4 bases, with 9 bases left between them. CDR3 in DNA: TGTGCCAGCAGCTTAGCGGGGCTGGCCACCGGGGAGCTGTTTTTT. Residues: CASSLAGLATGELFF.

There are a few counts of this clone. V is TRBV23-1 and J is TRBJ2-6; D uncertain. TRBV23-1 counts as an open reading frame of uncertain function. V was clipped by 1 base and J by 0 bases, with 10 bases between them. The CDR3 contains 17 residues. The CDR3 reads CASSQCARYSGANVLTF. The CDR3 DNA sequence: TGCGCCAGCAGTCAATGCGCCAGGTACTCTGGGGCCAACGTCCTGACTTTC.

This chain connects TRBV19 to TRBJ2-1; 8 positions agree with TRBD1. The germline V gene has CDR1 LNHDA and CDR2 SQIVND (reference sequence). The CDR3 totals 13 residues. V dropped 6 bases and J dropped 9; count of bases not matched to a gene: 7. The CDR3 loop reads CASRPGQGGEQFF. CDR3 coding DNA: TGTGCCAGTAGGCCCGGACAGGGAGGTGAGCAGTTCTTC.